This T cell receptor beta chain was profiled in a study of CD8+ T cells in alopecia areata. Across the whole study: Tofacitinib therapy took 6 to 18 months; 6 months off drug came after.

Once RNA had been extracted, it was reverse transcribed into cDNA to act as the sequencing template. The assay was immunoSEQ multiplex PCR, and TCRdb's table has in-frame clones only and misses some. The sample contains 200,000 to 250,000 clones, less than 75% of which appear only once. Concerning this clone itself: Its antigen is still unknown.

Study conclusions and caveats: For patients receiving tofacitinib, scalp clonality and expanded CD8+ clones among the top 100 significantly decreased. There were many expanded lesional clones persisting in scalp and blood during tofacitinib.

Described treatment: oral pan-JAK inhibitor, 5-10 mg twice daily. From alopecia areata patients, lesional scalp punch biopsies and peripheral blood were collected. Germline trimming cut 8 bases from V and 2 bases from J; bases unmatched to any gene: 3. The CDR3 has 14 amino acids. Looked up from germline, CDR1 is MGHDK and CDR2 is SYGVNS. This specimen consisted of CD4+ T cells sorted from blood, obtained at week 4, from a patient treated with tofacitinib. The clonotype originates from a human donor with alopecia areata. V gene TRBV25-1 combines with J gene TRBJ2-3; 11 positions agree with TRBD1. CDR3 protein: CASGDRGYTDTQYF. The DNA for the CDR3 is TGTGCCAGCGGGGACAGGGGGTACACAGATACGCAGTATTTT.